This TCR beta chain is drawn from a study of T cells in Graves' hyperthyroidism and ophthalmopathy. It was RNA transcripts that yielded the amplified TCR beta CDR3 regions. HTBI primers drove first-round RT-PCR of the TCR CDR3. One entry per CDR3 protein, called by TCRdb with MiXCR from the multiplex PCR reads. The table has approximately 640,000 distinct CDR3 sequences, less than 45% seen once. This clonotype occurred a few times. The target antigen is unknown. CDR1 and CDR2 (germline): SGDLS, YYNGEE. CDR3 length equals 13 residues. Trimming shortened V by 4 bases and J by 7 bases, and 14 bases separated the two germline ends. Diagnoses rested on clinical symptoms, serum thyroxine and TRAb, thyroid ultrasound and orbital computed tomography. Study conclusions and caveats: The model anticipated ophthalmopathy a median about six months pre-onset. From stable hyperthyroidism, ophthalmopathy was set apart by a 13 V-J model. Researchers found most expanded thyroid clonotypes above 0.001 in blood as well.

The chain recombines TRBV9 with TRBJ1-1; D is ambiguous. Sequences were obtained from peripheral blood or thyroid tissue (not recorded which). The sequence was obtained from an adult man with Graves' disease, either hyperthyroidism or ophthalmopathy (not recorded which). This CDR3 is CASSPAVQNEAFF. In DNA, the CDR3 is TGTGCCAGCAGCCCAGCAGTGCAGAATGAAGCTTTCTTT.